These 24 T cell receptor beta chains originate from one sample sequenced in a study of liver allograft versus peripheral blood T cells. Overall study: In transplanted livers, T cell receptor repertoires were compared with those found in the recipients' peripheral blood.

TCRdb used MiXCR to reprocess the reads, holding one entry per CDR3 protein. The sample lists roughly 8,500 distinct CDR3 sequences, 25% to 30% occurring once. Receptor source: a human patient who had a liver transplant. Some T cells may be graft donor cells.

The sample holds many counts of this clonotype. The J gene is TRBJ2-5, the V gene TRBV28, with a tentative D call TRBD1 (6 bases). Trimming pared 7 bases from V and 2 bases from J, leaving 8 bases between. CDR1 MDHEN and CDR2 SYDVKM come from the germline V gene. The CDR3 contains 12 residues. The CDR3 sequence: CASTGQQETQYF. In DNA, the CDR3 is TGTGCCAGCACCGGACAGCAAGAGACCCAGTACTTC.

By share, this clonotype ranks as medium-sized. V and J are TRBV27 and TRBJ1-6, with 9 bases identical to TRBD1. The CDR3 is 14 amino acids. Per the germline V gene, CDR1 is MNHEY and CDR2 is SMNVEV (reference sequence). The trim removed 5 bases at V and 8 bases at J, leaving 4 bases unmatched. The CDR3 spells CASSADRGYSPLHF. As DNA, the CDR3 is TGTGCCAGCAGTGCGGACAGGGGCTATTCACCCCTCCACTTT.

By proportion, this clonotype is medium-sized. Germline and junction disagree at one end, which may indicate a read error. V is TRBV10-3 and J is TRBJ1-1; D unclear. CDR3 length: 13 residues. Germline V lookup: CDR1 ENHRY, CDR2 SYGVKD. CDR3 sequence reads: CAISWNENAEAFF. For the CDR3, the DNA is TGTGCCATCTCCTGGAACGAGAACGCTGAAGCTTTCTTT.

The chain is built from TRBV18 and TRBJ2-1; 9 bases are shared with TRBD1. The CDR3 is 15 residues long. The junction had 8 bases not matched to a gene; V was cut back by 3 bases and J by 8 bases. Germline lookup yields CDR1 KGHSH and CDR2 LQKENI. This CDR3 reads CASSPWGQGGDEQFF. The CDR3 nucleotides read TGTGCCAGCTCACCGTGGGGACAGGGCGGCGATGAGCAGTTCTTC. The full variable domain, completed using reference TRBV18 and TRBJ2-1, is NAGVMQNPRHLVRRRGQEARLRCSPMKGHSHVYWYRQLPEEGLKFMVYLQKENIIDESGMPKERFSAEFPKEGPSILRIQQVVRGDSAAYFCASSPWGQGGDEQFFGPGTRLTVL.

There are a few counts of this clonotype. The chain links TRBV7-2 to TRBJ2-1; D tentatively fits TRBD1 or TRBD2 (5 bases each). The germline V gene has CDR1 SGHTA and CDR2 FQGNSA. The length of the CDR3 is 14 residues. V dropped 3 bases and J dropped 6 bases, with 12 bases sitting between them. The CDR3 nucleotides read TGTGCCAGCAGCTTGGACCCGAGGGGCAATGAGCAGTTCTTC. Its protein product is CASSLDPRGNEQFF.

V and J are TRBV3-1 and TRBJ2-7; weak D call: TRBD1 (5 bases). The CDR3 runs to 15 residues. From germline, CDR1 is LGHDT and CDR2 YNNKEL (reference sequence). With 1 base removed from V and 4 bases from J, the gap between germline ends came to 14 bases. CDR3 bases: TGTGCCAGCAGCCAAGTGTTCGGGCAGGGTTACGAGCAGTACTTC. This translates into CASSQVFGQGYEQYF.

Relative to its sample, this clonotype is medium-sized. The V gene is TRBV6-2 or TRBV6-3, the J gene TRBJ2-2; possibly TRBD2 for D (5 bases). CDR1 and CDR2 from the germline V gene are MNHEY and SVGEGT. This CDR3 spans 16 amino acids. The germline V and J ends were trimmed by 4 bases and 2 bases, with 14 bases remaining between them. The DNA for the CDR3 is TGTGCCAGCAGTTGGACGGGGTTGTCAAACACCGGGGAGCTGTTTTTT. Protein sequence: CASSWTGLSNTGELFF.

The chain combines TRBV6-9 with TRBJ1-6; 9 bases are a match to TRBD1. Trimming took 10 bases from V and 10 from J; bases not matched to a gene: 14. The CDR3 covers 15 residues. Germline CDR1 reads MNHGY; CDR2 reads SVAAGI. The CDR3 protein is CATSSLPGQGSPLHF. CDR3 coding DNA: TGTGCCACTTCATCTCTCCCGGGACAGGGATCACCCCTCCACTTT.

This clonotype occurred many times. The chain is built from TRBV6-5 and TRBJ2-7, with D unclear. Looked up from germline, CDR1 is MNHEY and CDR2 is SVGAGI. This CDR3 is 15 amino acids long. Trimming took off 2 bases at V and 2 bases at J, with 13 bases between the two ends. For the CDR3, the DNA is TGTGCCAGCAGTTACGACCCGGTGGAACCCTACGAGCAGTACTTC. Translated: CASSYDPVEPYEQYF.

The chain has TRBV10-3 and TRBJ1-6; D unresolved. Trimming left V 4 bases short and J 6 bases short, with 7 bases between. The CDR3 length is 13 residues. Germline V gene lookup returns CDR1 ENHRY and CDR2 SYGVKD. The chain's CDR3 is CAISAAVNSPLHF. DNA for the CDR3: TGTGCCATCAGTGCGGCGGTTAATTCACCCCTCCACTTT.

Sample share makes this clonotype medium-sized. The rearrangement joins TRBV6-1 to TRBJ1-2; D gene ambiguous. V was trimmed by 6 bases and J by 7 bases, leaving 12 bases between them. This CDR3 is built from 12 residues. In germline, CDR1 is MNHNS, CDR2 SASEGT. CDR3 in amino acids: CASSALRSGYTF. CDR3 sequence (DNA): TGTGCCAGCAGCGCCCTCCGAAGTGGCTACACCTTC.

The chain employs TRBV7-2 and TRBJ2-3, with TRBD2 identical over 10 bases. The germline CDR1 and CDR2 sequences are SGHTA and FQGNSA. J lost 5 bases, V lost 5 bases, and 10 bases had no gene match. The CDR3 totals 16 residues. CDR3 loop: CASSPSAGGRGDTQYF. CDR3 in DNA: TGTGCCAGCAGCCCATCAGCGGGGGGGCGGGGAGATACGCAGTATTTT.

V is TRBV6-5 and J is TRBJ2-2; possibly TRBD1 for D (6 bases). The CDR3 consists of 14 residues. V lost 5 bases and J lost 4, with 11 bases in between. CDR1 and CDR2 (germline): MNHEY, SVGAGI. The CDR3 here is CASSQDRSTGELFF. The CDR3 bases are TGTGCCAGCAGTCAAGACAGGAGCACCGGGGAGCTGTTTTTT.

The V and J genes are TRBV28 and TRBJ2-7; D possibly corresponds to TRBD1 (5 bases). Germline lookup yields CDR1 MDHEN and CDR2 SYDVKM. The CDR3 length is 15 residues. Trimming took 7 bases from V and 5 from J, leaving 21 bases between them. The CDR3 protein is CASILRGLALHEQYF. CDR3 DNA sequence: TGTGCCAGCATCCTAAGGGGCTTAGCACTCCACGAGCAGTACTTC.

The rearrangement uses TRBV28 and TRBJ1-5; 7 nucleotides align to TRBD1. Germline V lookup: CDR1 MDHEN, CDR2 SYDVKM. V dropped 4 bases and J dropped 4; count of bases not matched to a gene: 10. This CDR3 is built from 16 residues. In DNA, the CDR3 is TGTGCCAGCAGTTCCGGCCGACAGGGCCTAAATCAGCCCCAGCATTTT. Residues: CASSSGRQGLNQPQHF. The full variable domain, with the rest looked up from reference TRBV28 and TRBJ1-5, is DVKVTQSSRYLVKRTGEKVFLECVQDMDHENMFWYRQDPGLGLRLIYFSYDVKMKEKGDIPEGYSVSREKKERFSLILESASTNQTSMYLCASSSGRQGLNQPQHFGDGTRLSIL.

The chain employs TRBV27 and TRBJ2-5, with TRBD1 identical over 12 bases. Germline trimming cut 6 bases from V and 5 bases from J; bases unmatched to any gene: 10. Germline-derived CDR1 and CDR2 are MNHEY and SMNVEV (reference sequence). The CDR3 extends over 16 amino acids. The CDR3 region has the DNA TGTGCCAGCAGCCCACGGGGACAGGGGGCGGTGGAGACCCAGTACTTC. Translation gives CASSPRGQGAVETQYF.

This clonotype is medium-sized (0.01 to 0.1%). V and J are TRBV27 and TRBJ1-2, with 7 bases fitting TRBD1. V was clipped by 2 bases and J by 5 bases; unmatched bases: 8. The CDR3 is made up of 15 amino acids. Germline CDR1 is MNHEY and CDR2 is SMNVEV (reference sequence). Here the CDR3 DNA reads TGTGCCAGCAGTTTAAGCGGGACAGTAGCTTATGGCTACACCTTC. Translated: CASSLSGTVAYGYTF.

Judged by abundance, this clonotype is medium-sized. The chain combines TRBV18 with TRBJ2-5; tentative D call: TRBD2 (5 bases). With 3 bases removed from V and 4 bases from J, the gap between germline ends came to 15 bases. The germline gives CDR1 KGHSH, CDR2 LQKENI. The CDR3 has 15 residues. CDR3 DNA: TGTGCCAGCTCACCGGAACTAGGACCTCGAGAGACCCAGTACTTC. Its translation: CASSPELGPRETQYF.

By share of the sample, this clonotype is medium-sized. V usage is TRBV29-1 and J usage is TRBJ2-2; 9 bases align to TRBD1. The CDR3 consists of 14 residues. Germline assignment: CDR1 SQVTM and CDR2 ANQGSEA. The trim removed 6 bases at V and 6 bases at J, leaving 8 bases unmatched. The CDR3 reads CSVNRGQSAGELFF. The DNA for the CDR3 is TGCAGCGTCAACAGGGGGCAATCCGCCGGGGAGCTGTTTTTT.

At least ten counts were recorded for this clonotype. The chain's CDR3 is CASSLAKEGTYGYTF. The CDR3 region has the DNA TGTGCCAGCAGCTTGGCCAAAGAGGGGACGTATGGCTACACCTTC. The chain recombines TRBV5-4 with TRBJ1-2, with D perhaps TRBD1 (5 bases). The V gene's germline CDR1 is SGHNT and CDR2 YYREEE (reference sequence). The CDR3 is 15 residues long. V was pared by 0 bases and J by 5 bases, with 14 bases between.

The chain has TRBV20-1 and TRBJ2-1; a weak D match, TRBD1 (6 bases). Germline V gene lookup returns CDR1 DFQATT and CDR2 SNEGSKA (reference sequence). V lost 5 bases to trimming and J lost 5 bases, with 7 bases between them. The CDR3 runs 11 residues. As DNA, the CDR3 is TGCAGTGCTGACAGGAACAATGAGCAGTTCTTC. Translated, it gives CSADRNNEQFF.

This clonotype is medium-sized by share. The CDR3 DNA follows: TGCAGTGCTGGATTATACGAGCAGTACTTC. It specifies CSAGLYEQYF. The rearrangement uses TRBV20-1 and TRBJ2-7; D is unclear. V gave up 5 bases and J gave up 4 bases, with 6 bases separating them. The V gene's germline CDR1 is DFQATT and CDR2 SNEGSKA (reference sequence). This CDR3 contains 10 residues.

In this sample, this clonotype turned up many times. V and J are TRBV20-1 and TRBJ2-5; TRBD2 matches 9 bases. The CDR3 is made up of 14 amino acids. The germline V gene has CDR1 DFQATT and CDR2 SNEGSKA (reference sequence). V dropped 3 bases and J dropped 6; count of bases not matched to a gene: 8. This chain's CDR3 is CSARDAGGPKTQYF. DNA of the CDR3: TGCAGTGCTAGGGACGCGGGAGGGCCAAAGACCCAGTACTTC.

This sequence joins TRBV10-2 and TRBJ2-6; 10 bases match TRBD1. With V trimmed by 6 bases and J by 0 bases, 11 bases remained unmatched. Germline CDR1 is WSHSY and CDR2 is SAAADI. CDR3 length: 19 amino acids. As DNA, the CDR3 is TGCGCCAGCAGGGGCTGGGCGGACAGGGGGATCTCTGGGGCCAACGTCCTGACTTTC. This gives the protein CASRGWADRGISGANVLTF.